The text below deals with one T cell receptor (beta chain). Its antigen is currently unknown. Each sample's TCRB immunosequencing used about 500 nanograms of biopsy DNA. Clones were sequenced by immunoSEQ multiplex PCR, and TCRdb holds only the in-frame ones, with some missing. The table lists about 8,400 clones, about 84% of them singletons, with 13% in the top ten. These data belong to a study of T cell repertoires in ileal Crohn's disease. Study details: Median disease duration was roughly 8.4 years; 35% smoked at surgery.

This CDR3 spans 16 amino acids. Looked up from germline, CDR1 is SGHNT and CDR2 is YYREEE (reference sequence). V dropped 2 bases and J dropped 7 bases, with 21 bases sitting between them. Study results and limitations: Every patient over 26.8% clonality showed endoscopic recurrence. Compared with non-smokers, active smokers at surgery showed more clonal expansions.

Sequences were obtained from ileal tissue. The receptor comes from an adult with Crohn's disease. The gene calls are TRBV5-4 and TRBJ1-1; D might be TRBD1 (5 bases). The CDR3 loop is CASSFTQGSGRNEAFF. CDR3 DNA: TGTGCCAGCAGCTTTACTCAGGGTTCCGGGCGGAATGAAGCTTTCTTT.